A single sample gave rise to the 7 T cell receptor beta chains below, sequenced in a study of CD8+ T cells in alopecia areata. Investigators isolated RNA and reverse transcribed it into cDNA to act as the sequencing template. The method was immunoSEQ multiplex PCR; TCRdb's version includes in-frame clones alone and lacks a portion of them. The sample lists about 180,000 clones; 65% to 75% were seen once. Sequencing was performed on CD8+ T cells sorted from blood, taken at week 0. These receptors originate from a human donor with alopecia areata.

The chain has TRBV29-1 and TRBJ2-1; D may be TRBD1 (5 bases). V lost 3 bases and J lost 2, with 11 bases in between. This CDR3 region has 14 residues. In germline, CDR1 is SQVTM, CDR2 ANQGSEA. The CDR3 DNA reads as TGCAGCGTTGAGAAACAGGTTACCTACAATGAGCAGTTCTTC. Translating it yields CSVEKQVTYNEQFF.

The chain couples TRBV25-1 to TRBJ1-2, with D perhaps TRBD1 (5 bases). Trimming cost V 6 bases and J 4 bases, with 6 bases left between them. The germline CDR1 and CDR2 sequences are MGHDK and SYGVNS. CDR3 size: 11 residues. The CDR3 DNA follows: TGTGCCAGCAGGACAGCCTATGGCTACACCTTC. It codes for CASRTAYGYTF.

This clone has just a few counts. The V and J genes are TRBV29-1 and TRBJ1-1; TRBD1 matches at 9 bases. Germline values: CDR1 SQVTM, CDR2 ANQGSEA. CDR3 length: 13 residues. V was clipped by 4 bases and J by 4 bases; unmatched bases: 4. CDR3 sequence: CSVGRQGVTEAFF. The CDR3 DNA reads as TGCAGCGTTGGCCGACAGGGGGTCACTGAAGCTTTCTTT. Drawing the rest from reference TRBV29-1 and TRBJ1-1, the complete variable domain is SAVISQKPSRDICQRGTSLTIQCQVDSQVTMMFWYRQQPGQSLTLIATANQGSEATYESGFVIDKFPISRPNLTFSTLTVSNMSPEDSSIYLCSVGRQGVTEAFFGQGTRLTVV.

The rearrangement joins TRBV10-2 to TRBJ2-7; tentatively, D is TRBD2 (5 bases). V lost 2 bases and J 5 bases, leaving 13 bases between the germline ends. CDR1 WSHSY and CDR2 SAAADI come from the germline V gene. The CDR3 length is 14 residues. The CDR3: CASSEGGLADEQYF. The CDR3 nucleotides are TGCGCCAGCAGTGAGGGAGGTCTGGCTGACGAGCAGTACTTC.

This chain uses TRBV15 with TRBJ2-7; the D gene could be TRBD1 or TRBD2 (5 bases each). CDR1 and CDR2 (germline): LNHNV, YYDKDF (reference sequence). The CDR3 is made up of 14 amino acids. Trimming removed 1 base at V and 0 bases at J, with 7 bases between. This CDR3 is CATSRAGRSYEQYF. The CDR3 DNA reads TGTGCCACCAGCAGAGCGGGGCGCTCCTACGAGCAGTACTTC.

This clone was detected only once. The chain carries TRBV9 and TRBJ2-3; 8 bases are shared with TRBD2. Germline-derived CDR1 and CDR2 are SGDLS and YYNGEE. The CDR3 covers 14 residues. V was clipped by 4 bases and J by 3 bases; unmatched bases: 4. The CDR3 DNA reads TGTGCCAGCAGCTCAAGCGGGGGTACAGATACGCAGTATTTT. Translating it yields CASSSSGGTDTQYF. The full variable domain, completed using reference TRBV9 and TRBJ2-3, is DSGVTQTPKHLITATGQRVTLRCSPRSGDLSVYWYQQSLDQGLQFLIQYYNGEERAKGNILERFSAQQFPDLHSELNLSSLELGDSALYFCASSSSGGTDTQYFGPGTRLTVL.

V usage is TRBV7-2 and J usage is TRBJ2-1, with a possible D match to TRBD1 (7 bases). V lost 5 bases and J 5 bases, leaving 16 bases between the germline ends. Germline V lookup: CDR1 SGHTA, CDR2 FQGNSA. The CDR3 consists of 15 residues. The CDR3 sequence: CASSLLRRGDNEQFF. CDR3 sequence (DNA): TGTGCCAGCAGCCTCCTCCGCAGGGGGGACAATGAGCAGTTCTTC. Combining the CDR3 with reference TRBV7-2 and TRBJ2-1 gives the whole variable domain GAGVSQSPSNKVTEKGKDVELRCDPISGHTALYWYRQSLGQGLEFLIYFQGNSAPDKSGLPSDRFSAERTGGSVSTLTIQRTQQEDSAVYLCASSLLRRGDNEQFFGPGTRLTVL.